The present entry profiles one T cell receptor beta chain with its context. The data were produced by immunoSEQ multiplex PCR, yet TCRdb's version contains in-frame clones alone and is incomplete. The repertoire holds 95,000 to 150,000 clones, with approximately 90% as singletons. The data derive from a study of radiotherapy plus CTLA-4 blockade in lung cancer. This specimen consisted of peripheral blood, obtained from a patient treated with radiotherapy plus ipilimumab. The TCR sequence derives from a human donor with non-small cell lung cancer that progressed on radiotherapy plus ipilimumab.

The CDR3 is CASSPLGFRPSGNTIYF. The DNA for the CDR3 is TGTGCCAGCTCACCGCTCGGGTTCAGGCCCTCTGGAAACACCATATATTTT. The rearrangement links TRBV18 to TRBJ1-3, with D unclear. V was cut by 3 bases and J by 0 bases, with 15 bases left in between. Looked up from germline, CDR1 is KGHSH and CDR2 is LQKENI. This CDR3 is built from 17 residues.